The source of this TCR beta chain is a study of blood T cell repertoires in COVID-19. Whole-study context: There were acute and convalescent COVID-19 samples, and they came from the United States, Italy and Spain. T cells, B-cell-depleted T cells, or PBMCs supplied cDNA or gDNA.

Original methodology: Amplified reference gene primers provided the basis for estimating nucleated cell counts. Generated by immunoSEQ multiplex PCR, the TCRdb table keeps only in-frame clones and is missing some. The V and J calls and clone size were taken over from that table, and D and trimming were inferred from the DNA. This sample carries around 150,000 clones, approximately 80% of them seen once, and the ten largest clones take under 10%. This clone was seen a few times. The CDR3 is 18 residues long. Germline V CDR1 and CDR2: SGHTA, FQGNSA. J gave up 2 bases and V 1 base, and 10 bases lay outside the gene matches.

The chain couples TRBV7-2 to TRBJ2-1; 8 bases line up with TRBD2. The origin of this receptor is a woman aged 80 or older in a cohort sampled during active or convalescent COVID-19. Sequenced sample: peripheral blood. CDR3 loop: CASSLGGAGGATYNEQFF. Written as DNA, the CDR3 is TGTGCCAGCAGCTTAGGTGGGGCGGGGGGCGCTACCTACAATGAGCAGTTCTTC.